This T cell receptor beta chain came from a study of T cells after yellow fever vaccination (dated by TCRdb to the late 2010s). For the study in its entirety: The SMART-Seq v4 Ultra Low Input RNA kit was used to prepare libraries from fractions with low cell numbers. Bulk PBMC replicates and cell subsets were isolated from blood drawn at multiple timepoints before and after both primary and secondary immunization. The cohort comprised two healthy male donors, one aged 18 to 30 and one aged 30 to 40 years. To follow T-cell clones before and after both primary and booster YFV17D yellow fever vaccination, bulk TCR alpha and beta repertoires underwent longitudinal sequencing.

Results and caveats for the whole study, not just this receptor: A small fraction of clonotypes appeared in both the CD4 and CD8 compartments, likely as a result of convergent recombination. Because abundant contaminating clonotypes from the bulk population could be contained in FACS-sorted repertoires, computational filtering was required. Because only a couple of donors were included in the study, the extent to which the findings can be generalized is limited. After the booster, most clones that had expanded after primary vaccination were detected again (nearly 97% of CD4 and more than 80% of CD8), suggesting broad maintenance of memory. The secondary T-cell response was found to be weaker but faster than the primary response, with a peak reached on day 5 rather than on day 15.

TCR cDNA was made using 5'RACE template switching, a step that added a universal primer site and unique molecular identifiers. cDNA synthesis was primed from both the TCR alpha and TCR beta constant segments. Two PCR steps were used to amplify libraries, with sample barcodes and sequencing adapters being added in the second step. Sequencing of libraries was done on Illumina HiSeq 2500 (2x100 bp) or NovaSeq (2x150 bp). Per the authors' processing: MIGEC was used to demultiplex reads and collapse the reads into UMI consensus sequences, and MiXCR was used for V(D)J alignment. Using edgeR on replicate PBMC samples, clonotypes were called vaccine-responding if FDR was below 0.01 and the log2 fold change was above 5 up to day 15. Each bulk clonotype was labeled CD4 or CD8 based on which sequenced repertoire, CD4 or CD8, contained the clonotype at higher abundance. In-frame beta chains were kept once TCRdb had trimmed the public reads at Q25 with fastp and called clones with MiXCR. CDR3 protein sequences are deduplicated, and each keeps its most common genes and DNA. The V and J calls, along with clone size, are taken from TCRdb and not from the paper's own processing. This sample lists some 110,000 distinct CDR3 sequences; about 6.8% were detected once. The top ten hold roughly 3% of the sample.

The junction shows trimming of 0 bases on V and 2 bases on J, plus 11 bases between the germline ends. The CDR3 contains 15 residues, cysteine and phenylalanine counted. Solely the CDR3 DNA is kept, with 45 bases framed from the first base. According to the germline V gene, CDR1 reads SGHRS and CDR2 reads YFSETQ. This clonotype was recorded many times. No cognate antigen has been identified for it. No much larger clone is present one base from it, and per-base qualities are unavailable. Per the publication, the treatment or condition label means: live attenuated yellow fever vaccine strain. PBMCs were isolated from peripheral blood using a standard Ficoll-Paque protocol. Dynabeads CD4 and CD8 positive selection kits were used to isolate CD4 and CD8 T-cell fractions. TriZol was used to extract RNA from bulk PBMCs, CD4 and CD8 fractions, and dextramer-positive and dextramer-negative fractions.

This chain is built from TRBV5-1 and TRBJ2-5; matching of 6 bases hints at TRBD1 as the D gene. The origin of this receptor is a man aged 18-30 years who received the YFV17D yellow fever vaccine. Sample: CD4+ T cells sorted from PBMCs, taken 35 to 50 days after the first yellow fever vaccination. The CDR3 protein is CASSLGQAVQETQYF. The nucleotide sequence reads TGCGCCAGCAGCTTGGGACAGGCAGTGCAAGAGACCCAGTACTTC.